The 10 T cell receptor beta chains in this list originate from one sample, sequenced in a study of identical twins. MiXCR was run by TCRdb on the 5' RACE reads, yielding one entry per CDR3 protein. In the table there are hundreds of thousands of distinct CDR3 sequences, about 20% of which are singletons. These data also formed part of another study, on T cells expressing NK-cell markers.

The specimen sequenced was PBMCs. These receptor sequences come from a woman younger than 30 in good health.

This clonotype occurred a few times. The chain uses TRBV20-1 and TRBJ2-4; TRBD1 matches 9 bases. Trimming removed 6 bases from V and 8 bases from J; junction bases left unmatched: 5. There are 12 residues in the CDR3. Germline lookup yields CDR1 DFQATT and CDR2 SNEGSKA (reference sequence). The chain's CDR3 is CSARDRVYIQYF. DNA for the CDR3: TGCAGTGCCCGGGACAGGGTGTACATTCAGTACTTC.

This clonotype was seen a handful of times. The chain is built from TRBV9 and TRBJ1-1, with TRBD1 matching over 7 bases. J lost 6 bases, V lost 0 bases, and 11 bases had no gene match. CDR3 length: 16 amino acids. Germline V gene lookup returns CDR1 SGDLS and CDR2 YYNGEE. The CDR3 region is CASSVGGQASLAEAFF. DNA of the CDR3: TGTGCCAGCAGCGTAGGAGGACAGGCCTCTTTGGCTGAAGCTTTCTTT. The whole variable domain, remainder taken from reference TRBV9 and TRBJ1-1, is DSGVTQTPKHLITATGQRVTLRCSPRSGDLSVYWYQQSLDQGLQFLIQYYNGEERAKGNILERFSAQQFPDLHSELNLSSLELGDSALYFCASSVGGQASLAEAFFGQGTRLTVV.

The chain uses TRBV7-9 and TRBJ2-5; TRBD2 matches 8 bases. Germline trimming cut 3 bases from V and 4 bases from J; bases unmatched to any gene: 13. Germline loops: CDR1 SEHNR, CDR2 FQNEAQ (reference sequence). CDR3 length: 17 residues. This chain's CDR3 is CASSFGAGVSTAETQYF. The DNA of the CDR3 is TGTGCCAGCAGCTTTGGAGCGGGAGTTTCGACGGCAGAGACCCAGTACTTC.

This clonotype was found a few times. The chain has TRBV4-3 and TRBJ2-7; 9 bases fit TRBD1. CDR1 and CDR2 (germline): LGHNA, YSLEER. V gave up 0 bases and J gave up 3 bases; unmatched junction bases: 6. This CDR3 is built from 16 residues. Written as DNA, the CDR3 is TGCGCCAGCAGCCAAGATCTTGGGACAGGGCTCTACGAGCAGTACTTC. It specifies CASSQDLGTGLYEQYF.

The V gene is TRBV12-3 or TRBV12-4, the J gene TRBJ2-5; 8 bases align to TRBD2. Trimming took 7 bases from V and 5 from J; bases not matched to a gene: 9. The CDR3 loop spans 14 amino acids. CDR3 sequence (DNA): TGTGCCAGCACCCACAGACTAGCGAGTGAGACCCAGTACTTC. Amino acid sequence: CASTHRLASETQYF.

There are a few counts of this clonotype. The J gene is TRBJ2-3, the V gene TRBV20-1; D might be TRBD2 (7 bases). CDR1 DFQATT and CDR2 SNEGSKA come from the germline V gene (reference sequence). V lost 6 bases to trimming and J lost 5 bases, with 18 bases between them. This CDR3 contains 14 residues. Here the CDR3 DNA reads TGCAGTGCCCAGGAGGGGGGGCGTGGAGATACGCAGTATTTT. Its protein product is CSAQEGGRGDTQYF.

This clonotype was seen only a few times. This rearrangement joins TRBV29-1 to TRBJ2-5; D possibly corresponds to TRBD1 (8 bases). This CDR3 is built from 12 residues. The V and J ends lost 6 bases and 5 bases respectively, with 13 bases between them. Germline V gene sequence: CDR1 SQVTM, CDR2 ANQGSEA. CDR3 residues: CSVQGGEETQYF. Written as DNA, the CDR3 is TGCAGCGTACAGGGGGGGGAGGAGACCCAGTACTTC.

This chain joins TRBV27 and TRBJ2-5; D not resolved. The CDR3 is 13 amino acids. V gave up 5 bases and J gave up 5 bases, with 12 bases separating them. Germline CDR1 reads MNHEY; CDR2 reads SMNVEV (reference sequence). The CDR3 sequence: CASSPSFGETQYF. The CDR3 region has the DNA TGTGCCAGCAGTCCCTCCTTCGGGGAGACCCAGTACTTC.

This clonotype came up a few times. The CDR3 DNA sequence: TGCGCCAGCAGGGCTAGCCTCATGGAGACCCAGTACTTC. Its translation: CASRASLMETQYF. The chain employs TRBV10-1 and TRBJ2-5; tentative D call: TRBD2 (5 bases). The V and J ends lost 6 bases and 5 bases respectively, with 13 bases between them. CDR1 is WNHNN, CDR2 SYGVQD, per germline (reference sequence). This CDR3 contains 13 residues.

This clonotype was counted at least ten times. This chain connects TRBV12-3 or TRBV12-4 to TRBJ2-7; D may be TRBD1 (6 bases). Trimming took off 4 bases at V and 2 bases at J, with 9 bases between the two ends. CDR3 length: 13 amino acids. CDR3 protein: CASSYGQTYEQYF. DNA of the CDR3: TGTGCCAGCAGTTATGGACAGACCTACGAGCAGTACTTC.